Below, 14 T cell receptor beta chains from the same sample are listed, as sequenced in a study of blood T cells in healthy people across ages. A second PCR, run for roughly 7 to 12 cycles, used a sample-barcoded 5' primer plus a J-beta primer mix. TCRdb redid the calling of the 5' RACE reads with MiXCR, one entry per CDR3 protein. The sample yields about 1.6 million distinct CDR3 sequences, about 35% seen once. Material: blood. These receptors were taken from a woman in her 30s in good health.

V gene TRBV6-2 or TRBV6-3 combines with J gene TRBJ2-7; no clear D. V was trimmed by 6 bases and J by 4 bases, leaving 13 bases between them. The CDR3 is made up of 13 amino acids. Germline-derived CDR1 and CDR2 are MNHEY and SVGEGT. CDR3 protein: CASSHGVVYEQYF. The CDR3 DNA is TGTGCCAGCAGCCACGGAGTAGTGTACGAGCAGTACTTC.

The chain has TRBV20-1 and TRBJ2-7; 12 bases are a match to TRBD2. Germline lookup yields CDR1 DFQATT and CDR2 SNEGSKA (reference sequence). V trimming: 1 base; J trimming: 4 bases; junction bases outside the gene matches: 8. This CDR3 has 16 residues. The CDR3 here is CSARALLTSGSYEQYF. The CDR3 DNA reads as TGCAGTGCTAGAGCCCTTCTGACTAGCGGGAGTTACGAGCAGTACTTC.

This chain links TRBV20-1 with TRBJ2-7; no clear D gene. The V end was cut by 4 bases, the J end by 2 bases, with 9 bases between. Germline lookup yields CDR1 DFQATT and CDR2 SNEGSKA (reference sequence). The CDR3 is 12 amino acids. CDR3 amino acids: CSANILTYEQYF. The CDR3 DNA reads TGCAGTGCTAACATACTCACCTACGAGCAGTACTTC.

This chain joins TRBV20-1 and TRBJ2-7; D gene ambiguous. The CDR3 has 12 amino acids. With 5 bases removed from V and 2 bases from J, the gap between germline ends came to 10 bases. Germline V lookup: CDR1 DFQATT, CDR2 SNEGSKA (reference sequence). CDR3 bases: TGCAGTGCTTGTGACTCAGCCTACGAGCAGTACTTC. As protein: CSACDSAYEQYF.

This clonotype was observed a few times. This rearrangement joins TRBV25-1 to TRBJ2-7; D gene unclear. The germline CDR1 and CDR2 sequences are MGHDK and SYGVNS. The CDR3 has 15 amino acids. Trimming took 1 base from V and 4 from J, leaving 14 bases between them. DNA for the CDR3: TGTGCCAGCAGTGAATTTGGCAGCACAACGTACGAGCAGTACTTC. It codes for CASSEFGSTTYEQYF.

The table lists this clonotype with a few counts. J is TRBJ1-4 and V is TRBV4-1; D is unclear. The CDR3 length is 13 residues. Germline assignment: CDR1 MGHRA and CDR2 YSYEKL. Between the trimmed V and J ends, which lost 0 bases and 10 bases, there was a span of 9 bases. The CDR3 protein is CASSQDLDGKLFF. CDR3 in DNA: TGCGCCAGCAGCCAAGATTTGGATGGAAAACTGTTTTTT.

In regard to this clonotype: The junction differs from germline at one of its ends, possibly a read error. The rearrangement links TRBV11-2 to TRBJ2-5; D gene ambiguous. The germline CDR1 and CDR2 sequences are SGHAT and FQNNGV. CDR3 length: 12 amino acids. The CDR3, as DNA: TGTGCCGGCAGCCTAAACCAAGAGACCCAGTACTTC. It specifies CAGSLNQETQYF.

This clonotype was observed a handful of times. V is TRBV7-6 and J is TRBJ2-1; D not resolved. Deletions cut 1 base from V and 1 base from J, with 8 bases between. CDR1 is SGHVS and CDR2 is FNYEAQ in the germline V gene. The CDR3 runs 15 residues. This CDR3 is CASSLGHTSYNEQFF. CDR3 DNA sequence: TGTGCCAGCAGCTTAGGCCATACATCCTACAATGAGCAGTTCTTC.

DNA for the CDR3: TGTGCCAGCAGCGACCGGGACCCACGGAACTCAGATACGCAGTATTTT. Protein sequence: CASSDRDPRNSDTQYF. The chain recombines TRBV6-1 with TRBJ2-3, with D tentatively TRBD1 or TRBD2 (5 bases each). The germline V and J ends were trimmed by 6 bases and 4 bases, with 20 bases remaining between them. There are 16 residues in the CDR3. CDR1 and CDR2 (germline): MNHNS, SASEGT.

V usage is TRBV6-5 and J usage is TRBJ1-1; D not resolved. From germline, CDR1 is MNHEY and CDR2 SVGAGI. This CDR3 contains 14 residues. V gave up 3 bases and J gave up 1 base, with 9 bases separating them. The CDR3 coding sequence is TGTGCCAGCAGTTATACGGTCCAGAACACTGAAGCTTTCTTT. Its protein product is CASSYTVQNTEAFF.

This clonotype was found many times. This chain connects TRBV29-1 to TRBJ2-1, with TRBD1 as a possible D gene (6 bases). The CDR3 is made up of 13 amino acids. Trimming cost V 4 bases and J 1 base, with 8 bases left between them. The germline gives CDR1 SQVTM, CDR2 ANQGSEA. The DNA for the CDR3 is TGCAGCGTTGCCAGGGGATCCTACAATGAGCAGTTCTTC. Translated, it gives CSVARGSYNEQFF.

Only a few counts were recorded for this clonotype. The rearrangement uses TRBV20-1 and TRBJ2-5, with a weak D call TRBD2 (6 bases). This CDR3 is built from 12 residues. CDR1 DFQATT and CDR2 SNEGSKA come from the germline V gene (reference sequence). Trimming stripped 3 bases from V and 7 bases from J, with 12 bases between. CDR3 loop: CSAREGSTTQYF. The CDR3 DNA sequence: TGCAGTGCTAGGGAGGGGTCGACGACCCAGTACTTC.

As regards this clonotype: With a much larger clone just one base away, this may be a read error. The chain joins TRBV10-3 to TRBJ2-5, with 7 bases aligning to TRBD1. The CDR3 is 13 amino acids. Germline assignment: CDR1 ENHRY and CDR2 SYGVKD. The V gene end was trimmed by 9 bases and the J gene end by 11 bases; junction bases not matched to a gene: 15. For the CDR3, the DNA is TGTGCCATTCCCCGGACAGGAGATTCGGGGCAGTACTTC. Protein: CAIPRTGDSGQYF.

This chain links TRBV20-1 with TRBJ2-1, with 13 bases lining up with TRBD2. Trimming cost V 6 bases and J 8 bases; bases outside gene matches: 13. The CDR3 is 16 amino acids. Germline V lookup: CDR1 DFQATT, CDR2 SNEGSKA (reference sequence). The CDR3 sequence is CSATGLAGANRDEQFF. In DNA form, the CDR3 reads TGCAGTGCCACTGGACTAGCGGGGGCAAATCGGGATGAGCAGTTCTTC.